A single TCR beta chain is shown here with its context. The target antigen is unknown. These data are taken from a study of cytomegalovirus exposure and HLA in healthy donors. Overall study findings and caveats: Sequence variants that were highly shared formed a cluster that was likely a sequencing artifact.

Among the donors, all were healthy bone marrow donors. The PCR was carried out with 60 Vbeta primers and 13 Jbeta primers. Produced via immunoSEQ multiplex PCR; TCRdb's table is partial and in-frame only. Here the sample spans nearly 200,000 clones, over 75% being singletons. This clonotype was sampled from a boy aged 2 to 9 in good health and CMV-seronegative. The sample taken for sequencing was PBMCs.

CDR3 DNA sequence: TGTGCCAGCAGCTTTCCAGCGGGGGGGATCCAAGAGACCCAGTACTTC. The encoded protein is CASSFPAGGIQETQYF. The genes are TRBV7-9 and TRBJ2-5; TRBD2 matches 10 bases. J was trimmed by 1 base and V by 3 bases; bases with no gene match: 5. This CDR3 has 16 residues. Germline V CDR1 and CDR2: SEHNR, FQNEAQ (reference sequence).